The 30 T cell receptor beta chains in this list originate from one sample, sequenced in a study of blood T cell repertoires in COVID-19. Measured with immunoSEQ multiplex PCR; TCRdb has only the in-frame clones, and not every one. The data show under 200,000 clones, roughly 84% seen once. The sample was PBMCs or T cells enriched from blood (not recorded which). The receptors shown here come from a woman in her 30s who had been exposed to COVID-19.

The chain carries TRBV4-2 and TRBJ2-2; TRBD2 matches 10 bases. CDR3 length equals 16 residues. V lost 1 base and J lost 4; bases outside the gene matches: 3. Germline-derived CDR1 and CDR2 are LGHNA and YNFKEQ. Here the CDR3 reads CASSQGSSGGTGELFF. CDR3 sequence (DNA): TGTGCCAGCAGCCAAGGATCTAGCGGGGGCACCGGGGAGCTGTTTTTT.

This clone has just one count. The chain is built from TRBV13 and TRBJ2-2; D is unclear. V lost 3 bases and J 9 bases, leaving 23 bases between the germline ends. Germline CDR1 is PRHDT and CDR2 is FYEKMQ (reference sequence). The CDR3 runs to 17 residues. CDR3 in amino acids: CASSFVGSAAPRRELFF. CDR3 in DNA: TGTGCCAGCAGCTTTGTCGGGTCAGCCGCACCCCGGAGGGAGCTGTTTTTT.

The table lists this clone with a count of one. The chain joins TRBV5-8 to TRBJ1-3; D remains unclear. The length of the CDR3 is 13 residues. Trimming removed 4 bases from V and 7 bases from J, with 12 bases in between. The germline gives CDR1 SGHTS, CDR2 YDEGEE. CDR3 amino acids: CASSVQRRNTIYF. DNA of the CDR3: TGTGCCAGCAGCGTACAAAGGAGGAACACCATATATTTT.

V is TRBV27 and J is TRBJ2-1; TRBD2 is a possible D gene (5 bases). This CDR3 comprises 20 residues. CDR1 MNHEY and CDR2 SMNVEV come from the germline V gene (reference sequence). Trimming stripped 6 bases from V and 0 bases from J, with 27 bases between. Here the CDR3 reads CASRPKSGGLGRSSYNEQFF. DNA for the CDR3: TGTGCCAGCAGACCGAAGTCGGGCGGGTTAGGCCGGAGCTCCTACAATGAGCAGTTCTTC.

The V gene is TRBV28, the J gene TRBJ2-3; 7 bases fit TRBD1. The CDR3 is 15 amino acids. Per the germline V gene, CDR1 is MDHEN and CDR2 is SYDVKM. J lost 3 bases, V lost 7 bases, and 10 bases had no gene match. CDR3: CASKVGQEVTDTQYF. The CDR3 DNA sequence: TGTGCCAGCAAGGTTGGACAGGAGGTGACAGATACGCAGTATTTT.

The V call is TRBV6-7, the J call TRBJ2-7, with 7 bases lining up with TRBD1. TRBV6-7 is treated as an ORF (open reading frame) with a function not yet certain. This CDR3 has 15 amino acids. V lost 6 bases, J lost 3 bases, and 11 bases stayed unmatched. Written as DNA, the CDR3 is TGTGCCAGCAGCACCACGGACAGGTGGGTCTACGAGCAGTACTTC. Protein: CASSTTDRWVYEQYF.

The gene calls are TRBV11-2 and TRBJ2-7; 8 bases are shared with TRBD2. Germline lookup yields CDR1 SGHAT and CDR2 FQNNGV. The J segment lost 1 base and the V segment lost 2 bases, leaving 10 bases of the junction unmatched. The CDR3 has 17 amino acids. CDR3 sequence: CASSLLTLAGGSYEQYF. Written as DNA, the CDR3 is TGTGCCAGCAGCTTATTGACTTTGGCGGGGGGTTCCTACGAGCAGTACTTC.

This chain connects TRBV3-1 (or the pseudogene TRBV3-2) to TRBJ1-1; 8 bases map to TRBD1. The germline CDR1 and CDR2 sequences are LGHDT and YNNKEL (reference sequence). This CDR3 has 15 residues. V lost 3 bases, J lost 2 bases, and 5 bases stayed unmatched. CDR3 sequence reads: CASSHLDRANTEAFF. The CDR3 region has the DNA TGTGCCAGCAGCCACTTGGACAGGGCCAACACTGAAGCTTTCTTT.

The J gene is TRBJ2-7, the V gene TRBV13, with 10 bases lining up with TRBD1. The CDR3 spans 15 residues. The ends lost 3 bases at V and 3 bases at J; junction bases unmatched: 5. Per germline, CDR1 PRHDT and CDR2 FYEKMQ (reference sequence). CDR3 region: CASSLYRDRGYEQYF. For the CDR3, the DNA is TGTGCCAGCAGCTTGTACCGGGACAGGGGCTACGAGCAGTACTTC.

V gene TRBV9 combines with J gene TRBJ1-2; 10 bases agree with TRBD1. Germline V CDR1 and CDR2: SGDLS, YYNGEE. This CDR3 spans 16 amino acids. The junction had 10 bases not matched to a gene; V was cut back by 4 bases and J by 4 bases. The chain's CDR3 is CASSPVGTGEGYGYTF. CDR3 coding DNA: TGTGCCAGCAGCCCAGTGGGGACAGGGGAAGGCTATGGCTACACCTTC.

This rearrangement joins TRBV7-3 to TRBJ2-7; TRBD1 aligns across 11 bases. V was clipped by 5 bases and J by 5 bases; unmatched bases: 8. The CDR3 has 15 residues. Germline V gene data show CDR1 as SGHTA and CDR2 as FQGTGA. DNA of the CDR3: TGTGCCAGCAGCCATGGACAGGGGGCGGGAAACGAGCAGTACTTC. Translated: CASSHGQGAGNEQYF.

This clone turned up a few times. The chain recombines TRBV6-5 with TRBJ1-1; D possibly corresponds to TRBD1 (6 bases). With 2 bases removed from V and 3 bases from J, the gap between germline ends came to 13 bases. The CDR3 consists of 15 residues. The germline gives CDR1 MNHEY, CDR2 SVGAGI. CDR3 sequence (DNA): TGTGCCAGCAGTTACGTCGGGGGGGCGGACACTGAAGCTTTCTTT. Protein product: CASSYVGGADTEAFF.

This clone has only one observation. The rearrangement uses TRBV6-5 and TRBJ1-3, with D tentatively TRBD1 (6 bases). The germline CDR1 and CDR2 sequences are MNHEY and SVGAGI. The ends were cut back, 1 base at V and 1 base at J, with 8 bases in the middle. CDR3 length: 15 amino acids. The CDR3 here is CASSYLGGSGNTIYF. The CDR3 bases are TGTGCCAGCAGTTACTTAGGGGGATCTGGAAACACCATATATTTT.

The chain employs TRBV19 and TRBJ2-2; TRBD1 might be the D (6 bases). Germline loops: CDR1 LNHDA, CDR2 SQIVND (reference sequence). Trimming pared 9 bases from V and 5 bases from J, leaving 22 bases between. The CDR3 runs to 16 residues. CDR3 region: CASSVGGRGLTGELFF. The DNA for the CDR3 is TGTGCCAGCTCAGTAGGTGGCAGGGGCTTGACCGGGGAGCTGTTTTTT. Variable domain in full (rest from reference TRBV19 and TRBJ2-2): DGGITQSPKYLFRKEGQNVTLSCEQNLNHDAMYWYRQDPGQGLRLIYYSQIVNDFQKGDIAEGYSVSREKKESFPLTVTSAQKNPTAFYLCASSVGGRGLTGELFFGEGSRLTVL.

V is TRBV2 and J is TRBJ1-5, with 10 nucleotides matching TRBD1. This CDR3 contains 16 residues. Germline V gene lookup returns CDR1 SNHLY and CDR2 FYNNEI. With 4 bases clipped from V and 4 bases from J, the junction kept 7 bases outside the gene matches. In DNA, the CDR3 is TGTGCCAGCAGTGGACAGGGGGCCAGGTGGAATCAGCCCCAGCATTTT. Its translation is CASSGQGARWNQPQHF.

J is TRBJ1-1 and V is TRBV29-1, with D possibly being TRBD1 (5 bases). Looked up from germline, CDR1 is SQVTM and CDR2 is ANQGSEA. The CDR3 runs 14 residues. V was clipped by 1 base and J by 1 base, with 10 bases between them. As DNA, the CDR3 is TGCAGCGTTGAAGTGGGGGGGACGAACACTGAAGCTTTCTTT. Protein: CSVEVGGTNTEAFF.

There are a few counts of this clone. The V gene is TRBV7-2, the J gene TRBJ1-4; D not certain. The ends were cut back, 3 bases at V and 0 bases at J, with 8 bases in the middle. This CDR3 is built from 15 residues. Germline loops: CDR1 SGHTA, CDR2 FQGNSA. The CDR3 is CASSLHGATNEKLFF. Here the CDR3 DNA reads TGTGCCAGCAGCTTGCACGGTGCAACTAATGAAAAACTGTTTTTT. The full variable domain, completed using reference TRBV7-2 and TRBJ1-4, is GAGVSQSPSNKVTEKGKDVELRCDPISGHTALYWYRQSLGQGLEFLIYFQGNSAPDKSGLPSDRFSAERTGGSVSTLTIQRTQQEDSAVYLCASSLHGATNEKLFFGSGTQLSVL.

The chain joins TRBV9 to TRBJ1-2; 7 bases are a match to TRBD1. The V gene's germline CDR1 is SGDLS and CDR2 YYNGEE. This CDR3 has 17 residues. V shed 3 bases and J 4 bases; nucleotides not matched to a gene: 15. This CDR3 is CASSATGVSEKSYGYTF. CDR3 DNA sequence: TGTGCCAGCAGCGCCACAGGGGTTTCGGAAAAAAGCTATGGCTACACCTTC.

The J gene is TRBJ1-1, the V gene TRBV9; 9 nucleotides align to TRBD1. Per the germline V gene, CDR1 is SGDLS and CDR2 is YYNGEE. V gave up 2 bases and J gave up 2 bases; unmatched junction bases: 7. CDR3 length: 16 amino acids. CDR3 loop: CASSVWTGAKNTEAFF. The CDR3 coding sequence is TGTGCCAGCAGCGTTTGGACAGGGGCGAAAAACACTGAAGCTTTCTTT.

This clone occurred once. This chain uses TRBV5-8 with TRBJ2-1; TRBD1 agrees at 7 bases. The CDR3 is 16 amino acids. CDR1 and CDR2 (germline): SGHTS, YDEGEE. V shed 0 bases and J 4 bases; nucleotides not matched to a gene: 7. The CDR3 DNA reads TGTGCCAGCAGCTTGGGGACAGGTCAATTATACAATGAGCAGTTCTTC. As protein: CASSLGTGQLYNEQFF. Variable domain in full (rest from reference TRBV5-8 and TRBJ2-1): EAGVTQSPTHLIKTRGQQATLRCSPISGHTSVYWYQQALGLGLQFLLWYDEGEERNRGNFPPRFSGRQFPNYSSELNVNALELEDSALYLCASSLGTGQLYNEQFFGPGTRLTVL.

The rearrangement links TRBV27 to TRBJ2-1; 10 positions match TRBD2. The V segment lost 5 bases and the J segment 2 bases; nucleotides outside the gene matches: 3. The germline CDR1 and CDR2 sequences are MNHEY and SMNVEV (reference sequence). This CDR3 region has 15 residues. In DNA, the CDR3 is TGTGCCAGCAGTGCTAGCGGGGGAACCTACAATGAGCAGTTCTTC. It encodes CASSASGGTYNEQFF.

The rearrangement uses TRBV25-1 and TRBJ1-2; possibly TRBD1 for D (6 bases). There are 12 residues in the CDR3. Per germline, CDR1 MGHDK and CDR2 SYGVNS. Trimming removed 1 base from V and 7 bases from J, with 7 bases in between. CDR3 sequence (DNA): TGTGCCAGCAGTGAATGGGGGCCTGGCTACACCTTC. Translating gives CASSEWGPGYTF.

The chain combines TRBV5-4 with TRBJ1-3, with D maybe TRBD1 (6 bases). V shed 2 bases and J shed 4 bases, with 16 bases lying between them. Germline CDR1 and CDR2: SGHNT and YYREEE (reference sequence). The CDR3 spans 16 residues. CDR3 residues: CASSFDAGADGNTIYF. The CDR3 DNA follows: TGTGCCAGCAGCTTTGACGCGGGGGCGGACGGAAACACCATATATTTT.

The chain links TRBV7-3 to TRBJ1-2, with D maybe TRBD1 (6 bases). The CDR3 has 13 residues. The germline V and J ends were trimmed by 5 bases and 7 bases, with 14 bases remaining between them. Germline CDR1 SGHTA, CDR2 FQGTGA. The CDR3 reads CASSIQGGLGYTF. The CDR3, as DNA: TGTGCCAGCAGCATACAGGGTGGTCTTGGCTACACCTTC.

This clone was counted once. The CDR3 coding sequence is TGCAGTGCTAGTGGGACTAGGGAGGATAACAACGCCTACGAGCAGTACTTC. Its protein product is CSASGTREDNNAYEQYF. This chain connects TRBV20-1 to TRBJ2-7; 8 nucleotides align to TRBD2. Trimming took 3 bases from V and 2 from J; bases not matched to a gene: 15. The CDR3 is made up of 17 amino acids. Germline CDR1 and CDR2: DFQATT and SNEGSKA (reference sequence).

The chain carries TRBV4-3 and TRBJ2-3, with 7 positions matching TRBD2. The CDR3 runs to 21 residues. The J segment lost 4 bases and the V segment lost 0 bases, leaving 22 bases of the junction unmatched. CDR1 and CDR2 (germline): LGHNA, YSLEER. The CDR3 is CASSQDFGGVTSLPGADTQYF. The CDR3 DNA reads as TGCGCCAGCAGCCAAGATTTTGGGGGGGTGACTAGCCTACCTGGTGCAGATACGCAGTATTTT.

The chain employs TRBV23-1 and TRBJ1-1; D is unresolved. TRBV23-1 is recorded as an ORF, its role being uncertain. V dropped 3 bases and J dropped 0 bases, with 11 bases sitting between them. The CDR3 spans 15 residues. CDR3 sequence reads: CASSHRHSMNTEAFF. CDR3 DNA: TGCGCCAGCAGTCATCGGCACAGCATGAACACTGAAGCTTTCTTT.

The V gene is TRBV27, the J gene TRBJ1-2, with D possibly matching TRBD1 (6 bases). V was pared by 3 bases and J by 2 bases, with 10 bases between. CDR1 is MNHEY, CDR2 SMNVEV, per germline (reference sequence). The CDR3 has 14 amino acids. CDR3 amino acids: CASSLGGPNYGYTF. The DNA of the CDR3 is TGTGCCAGCAGTTTGGGGGGGCCAAACTATGGCTACACCTTC.

J is TRBJ1-3 and V is TRBV11-2, with 7 bases matching TRBD1. There are 15 residues in the CDR3. Germline assignment: CDR1 SGHAT and CDR2 FQNNGV. The V and J ends lost 2 bases and 3 bases, in that order; junction bases with no gene match: 4. The chain's CDR3 is CASSLRGGLGNTIYF. The CDR3 DNA is TGTGCCAGCAGCTTACGAGGGGGCCTTGGAAACACCATATATTTT.

The V call is TRBV19, the J call TRBJ2-2; D possibly corresponds to TRBD2 (5 bases). Germline loops: CDR1 LNHDA, CDR2 SQIVND (reference sequence). Trimming took 1 base from V and 2 from J, leaving 11 bases between them. This CDR3 comprises 16 residues. The CDR3 DNA is TGTGCCAGTAGTATAGGAAGGACTCATAACACCGGGGAGCTGTTTTTT. Amino acids: CASSIGRTHNTGELFF.